A single sample gave rise to the 26 T cell receptor beta chains below, sequenced in a study of cytomegalovirus exposure and HLA in healthy donors. 60 Vbeta and 13 Jbeta primers were used in PCR. The protocol was immunoSEQ multiplex PCR, while the TCRdb copy is restricted to in-frame clones and leaves out a portion. This table has over 100,000 clones, about 64% appearing once. Sample: PBMCs. The receptors derive from a woman aged 40 to 49 in good health and CMV-seronegative.

This clone was picked up a small number of times. The chain carries TRBV10-3 and TRBJ2-3, with D hard to call. V was pared by 8 bases and J by 2 bases, with 11 bases between. Germline-derived CDR1 and CDR2 are ENHRY and SYGVKD. The CDR3 runs 13 residues. The CDR3 DNA is TGTGCCATCTCCTACAGCTCCACAGATACGCAGTATTTT. Translation: CAISYSSTDTQYF.

This clone was seen a few times. The CDR3, as DNA: TGTGCAAGTCGCTTAGGACTCGTAGGGGCCCCGGTAAAAAATACGCAGTATTTT. It translates to CASRLGLVGAPVKNTQYF. The V gene is TRBV12-2, the J gene TRBJ2-3; no DNA check was done on the table's D call, TRBD1. TRBV12-2 is designated a pseudogene. CDR3 size: 18 residues.

The chain couples TRBV10-3 to TRBJ2-5; 11 bases align to TRBD2. The germline gives CDR1 ENHRY, CDR2 SYGVKD. V lost 0 bases, J lost 1 base, and 1 base stayed unmatched. The CDR3 consists of 16 residues. This CDR3 is CAISESLAGGQETQYF. In nucleotides, the CDR3 is TGTGCCATCAGTGAGTCTCTAGCGGGGGGCCAAGAGACCCAGTACTTC.

The rearrangement links TRBV19 to TRBJ2-7; tentative D call: TRBD2 (5 bases). The germline V gene has CDR1 LNHDA and CDR2 SQIVND (reference sequence). Trimming removed 3 bases from V and 2 bases from J, with 11 bases in between. The CDR3 is made up of 14 amino acids. The CDR3 sequence: CASSIGGRTYEQYF. The CDR3 region has the DNA TGTGCCAGTAGTATCGGCGGGCGGACCTACGAGCAGTACTTC.

The V and J genes are TRBV27 and TRBJ1-6, with 7 positions matching TRBD1. The length of the CDR3 is 15 residues. Germline V gene lookup returns CDR1 MNHEY and CDR2 SMNVEV (reference sequence). The V gene end was trimmed by 4 bases and the J gene end by 9 bases; junction bases not matched to a gene: 9. Written as DNA, the CDR3 is TGTGCCAGCAGTTCCACAGGGGATGTGAGTTCACCCCTCCACTTT. Protein product: CASSSTGDVSSPLHF.

V usage is TRBV7-9 and J usage is TRBJ2-7; D is possibly TRBD1 (6 bases). Looked up from germline, CDR1 is SEHNR and CDR2 is FQNEAQ (reference sequence). Trimming pared 5 bases from V and 7 bases from J, leaving 21 bases between. The CDR3 loop spans 15 amino acids. This chain's CDR3 is CASSPGTRAPGEQYF. In DNA form, the CDR3 reads TGTGCCAGCAGCCCTGGGACACGGGCCCCGGGGGAGCAGTACTTC.

The chain uses TRBV30 and TRBJ1-2; possibly TRBD1 for D (6 bases). Trimming took off 0 bases at V and 6 bases at J, with 20 bases between the two ends. The CDR3 loop spans 16 amino acids. Germline V gene sequence: CDR1 GTSNPN, CDR2 SVGIG (reference sequence). CDR3 sequence reads: CAWSVPPAGGRHGYTF. CDR3 coding DNA: TGTGCCTGGAGTGTACCCCCCGCTGGGGGCAGGCATGGCTACACCTTC. The whole variable domain, remainder taken from reference TRBV30 and TRBJ1-2, is SQTIHQWPATLVQPVGSPLSLECTVEGTSNPNLYWYRQAAGRGLQLLFYSVGIGQISSEVPQNLSASRPQDRQFILSSKKLLLSDSGFYLCAWSVPPAGGRHGYTFGSGTRLTVV.

V gene TRBV7-2 combines with J gene TRBJ1-1; possible D gene TRBD1, 6 bases. The CDR3 has 12 amino acids. Deletions cut 4 bases from V and 14 bases from J, with 17 bases between. Germline values: CDR1 SGHTA, CDR2 FQGNSA. CDR3 sequence (DNA): TGTGCCAGCAGCTCCAGAACAGGGTGGTTGTTCTTT. This sequence encodes CASSSRTGWLFF.

The chain links TRBV18 to TRBJ1-1; 9 bases are shared with TRBD1. The germline gives CDR1 KGHSH, CDR2 LQKENI. The CDR3 runs to 16 residues. Unmatched junction bases numbered 8, after V lost 6 bases and J lost 0 bases. CDR3 sequence: CASSPAGTGMNTEAFF. The CDR3 DNA reads as TGTGCCAGCTCGCCAGCCGGGACAGGGATGAACACTGAAGCTTTCTTT.

This chain links TRBV2 with TRBJ1-1, with D perhaps TRBD1 (5 bases). The germline gives CDR1 SNHLY, CDR2 FYNNEI. Between the trimmed V and J ends, which lost 6 bases and 4 bases, there was a span of 18 bases. The CDR3 has 15 residues. The CDR3 reads CASRLGGRGFTEAFF. In DNA form, the CDR3 reads TGTGCCAGCAGGCTTGGGGGGAGAGGCTTCACTGAAGCTTTCTTT.

This clone was seen only a few times. The chain carries TRBV10-3 and TRBJ2-5; TRBD2 matches at 10 bases. V was pared by 2 bases and J by 4 bases, with 10 bases of the junction left unmatched. CDR3 length: 17 residues. Germline CDR1 reads ENHRY; CDR2 reads SYGVKD. The CDR3 loop is CAISEPVGRTSGETQYF. CDR3 coding DNA: TGTGCCATCAGTGAGCCTGTGGGACGGACTAGCGGAGAGACCCAGTACTTC.

The J gene is TRBJ2-1, the V gene TRBV4-2, with 15 bases lining up with TRBD2. Unmatched junction bases numbered 7, after V lost 0 bases and J lost 1 base. The CDR3 sequence is 20 residues long. Looked up from germline, CDR1 is LGHNA and CDR2 is YNFKEQ. The CDR3 loop reads CASSQDWTSGGALSYNEQFF. The CDR3 DNA reads as TGTGCCAGCAGCCAAGATTGGACTAGCGGGGGGGCCTTATCCTACAATGAGCAGTTCTTC.

The sample holds a few counts of this clone. The V and J genes are TRBV11-2 and TRBJ2-3; possible D gene TRBD2, 6 bases. CDR1 SGHAT and CDR2 FQNNGV come from the germline V gene. CDR3 length: 17 residues. V shed 4 bases and J shed 0 bases, with 17 bases lying between them. The CDR3 reads CASSSRGGGHSTDTQYF. CDR3 nucleotide sequence: TGTGCCAGCAGCTCCCGTGGGGGAGGACATAGCACAGATACGCAGTATTTT.

The chain carries TRBV9 and TRBJ1-5; 10 bases map to TRBD1. The ends lost 3 bases at V and 4 bases at J; junction bases unmatched: 1. CDR3 size: 14 residues. The germline V gene encodes CDR1 SGDLS and CDR2 YYNGEE. This CDR3 reads CASSAGQGNQPQHF. CDR3 DNA sequence: TGTGCCAGCAGCGCGGGACAGGGGAATCAGCCCCAGCATTTT. Filled out from reference TRBV9 and TRBJ1-5, the complete variable domain reads DSGVTQTPKHLITATGQRVTLRCSPRSGDLSVYWYQQSLDQGLQFLIQYYNGEERAKGNILERFSAQQFPDLHSELNLSSLELGDSALYFCASSAGQGNQPQHFGDGTRLSIL.

Relative to its sample, this clone is medium-sized. V and J are TRBV4-2 and TRBJ2-7, with D possibly TRBD2 on 5 matching bases. The CDR3 runs to 14 residues. Germline CDR1 and CDR2: LGHNA and YNFKEQ. V was pared by 0 bases and J by 2 bases, with 8 bases between. The CDR3 region has the DNA TGTGCCAGCAGCCAAGAAGCGGTCCCCTACGAGCAGTACTTC. Amino acid sequence: CASSQEAVPYEQYF.

This chain connects TRBV2 to TRBJ1-2, with 7 bases matching TRBD1. The CDR3 runs 14 residues. CDR1 is SNHLY, CDR2 FYNNEI, per germline. With V trimmed by 6 bases and J by 4 bases, 8 bases remained unmatched. The chain's CDR3 is CASSAGTVLYGYTF. CDR3 nucleotides: TGTGCCAGCAGCGCCGGGACAGTTCTCTATGGCTACACCTTC.

The gene calls are TRBV7-2 and TRBJ1-2; 10 bases map to TRBD1. Looked up from germline, CDR1 is SGHTA and CDR2 is FQGNSA. V was clipped by 1 base and J by 8 bases; unmatched bases: 10. CDR3 size: 16 residues. CDR3 DNA sequence: TGTGCCAGCAGCTTAGTGGGACAGGGGCGGTATGGGGGCTACACCTTC. Translated: CASSLVGQGRYGGYTF.

The chain is built from TRBV5-1 and TRBJ2-7; TRBD1 might be the D (5 bases). Germline V gene sequence: CDR1 SGHRS, CDR2 YFSETQ. This CDR3 comprises 14 residues. The V end was cut by 1 base, the J end by 5 bases, with 13 bases between. For the CDR3, the DNA is TGCGCCAGCAGCTTGTCGGGCAGGGCGAACGAGCAGTACTTC. Translated: CASSLSGRANEQYF.

In this sample, this clone turned up a few times. This chain joins TRBV7-2 and TRBJ1-4, with D unresolved. Deletions cut 1 base from V and 10 bases from J, with 25 bases between. There are 18 residues in the CDR3. The germline V gene has CDR1 SGHTA and CDR2 FQGNSA. The DNA of the CDR3 is TGTGCCAGCAGCTTAGGGATGACTACTTTTGGCAGCGGGATAAAACTGTTTTTT. Translating gives CASSLGMTTFGSGIKLFF.

The chain combines TRBV4-1 with TRBJ1-1, with D perhaps TRBD1 (6 bases). The CDR3 has 13 amino acids. Germline CDR1 reads MGHRA; CDR2 reads YSYEKL. The germline V and J ends were trimmed by 8 bases and 2 bases, with 12 bases remaining between them. For the CDR3, the DNA is TGCGCCAGCTTGGGACACCAAAACACTGAAGCTTTCTTT. This gives the protein CASLGHQNTEAFF.

The chain uses TRBV7-6 and TRBJ2-2, with TRBD2 matching 13 bases. The CDR3 is 17 residues long. With V trimmed by 5 bases and J by 7 bases, 10 bases remained unmatched. Looked up from germline, CDR1 is SGHVS and CDR2 is FNYEAQ. The CDR3 is CASSPTTSGGRNGELFF. In nucleotides, the CDR3 is TGTGCCAGCAGCCCCACGACTAGCGGGGGGAGAAACGGGGAGCTGTTTTTT. Looking up the rest from reference TRBV7-6 and TRBJ2-2 gives the full variable domain: GAGVSQSPRYKVTKRGQDVALRCDPISGHVSLYWYRQALGQGPEFLTYFNYEAQQDKSGLPNDRFSAERPEGSISTLTIQRTEQRDSAMYRCASSPTTSGGRNGELFFGEGSRLTVL.

The chain uses TRBV5-1 and TRBJ2-3; 9 nucleotides agree with TRBD2. CDR1 is SGHRS, CDR2 YFSETQ, per germline. V lost 5 bases to trimming and J lost 7 bases; unmatched junction nucleotides: 14. The CDR3 consists of 16 residues. CDR3 coding DNA: TGCGCCAGCAGTAGAATTGATAGCGGGGGATCAAATACGCAGTATTTT. Its translation is CASSRIDSGGSNTQYF.

This clone was seen only a few times. The chain joins TRBV7-2 to TRBJ2-3; 9 bases are shared with TRBD2. CDR1 and CDR2 (germline): SGHTA, FQGNSA. Unmatched junction bases numbered 4, after V lost 1 base and J lost 5 bases. The CDR3 contains 15 residues. CDR3 sequence (DNA): TGTGCCAGCAGCTTAGTCGCGGGGGGGCAAGATACGCAGTATTTT. It yields the protein CASSLVAGGQDTQYF.

This chain joins TRBV6-5 and TRBJ1-5; 9 nucleotides align to TRBD1. Germline V lookup: CDR1 MNHEY, CDR2 SVGAGI. The J segment lost 2 bases and the V segment lost 6 bases, leaving 2 bases of the junction unmatched. This CDR3 comprises 14 residues. The CDR3 sequence: CASSRTGGNQPQHF. CDR3 bases: TGTGCCAGCAGCCGGACAGGGGGCAATCAGCCCCAGCATTTT.

The table lists this clone with a few counts. The chain is built from TRBV5-1 and TRBJ1-6, with 7 bases lining up with TRBD1. Germline V gene sequence: CDR1 SGHRS, CDR2 YFSETQ. The CDR3 is 15 amino acids. V lost 0 bases to trimming and J lost 8 bases; unmatched junction nucleotides: 5. CDR3 bases: TGCGCCAGCAGCTTGGTGGGGACAGAGGATTCACCCCTCCACTTT. Amino acid sequence: CASSLVGTEDSPLHF.

The chain uses TRBV7-9 and TRBJ1-4; perhaps TRBD1 as D (5 bases). Germline V lookup: CDR1 SEHNR, CDR2 FQNEAQ (reference sequence). V shed 1 base and J shed 4 bases, with 13 bases lying between them. This CDR3 is built from 16 residues. The CDR3: CASSLDPGSYNEKLFF. As DNA, the CDR3 is TGTGCCAGCAGCTTAGACCCAGGGTCATATAATGAAAAACTGTTTTTT.